Below are 22 T cell receptor beta chains sequenced from a single sample in a study of tumor and adjacent non-tumor tissue in lung cancer. A modified ARM-PCR protocol with three rounds of nested PCR amplified TCRbeta. TCRdb re-analysed the multiplex PCR reads in MiXCR, keeping a single row per CDR3 protein. The sample has more than 85,000 distinct CDR3 sequences, approximately 87% seen once. RNA was extracted from bulk tissue without any cell sorting. The sample was lung tumor tissue. The receptors come from a man between 65 and 85 years old with non-small cell lung cancer.

In its sample, this clonotype was seen once. The chain links TRBV6-6 to TRBJ1-1; D perhaps matches TRBD1 (6 bases). The germline V and J ends were trimmed by 2 bases and 7 bases, with 17 bases remaining between them. The CDR3 has 15 amino acids. CDR1 MNHNY and CDR2 SVGAGI come from the germline V gene (reference sequence). CDR3 loop: CASSYTGSAGGEAFF. The CDR3 nucleotides are TGTGCCAGCAGTTACACAGGGAGCGCGGGGGGTGAAGCTTTCTTT.

This clonotype was counted only a few times. One base away lies a much larger clone, so this may be a sequencing read error. The gene calls are TRBV28 and TRBJ2-6; D may correspond to TRBD1 or TRBD2 (5 bases each). Trimming pared 7 bases from V and 0 bases from J, leaving 10 bases between. The CDR3 covers 15 residues. Germline-derived CDR1 and CDR2 are MDHEN and SYDVKM. The CDR3 sequence is CASTRDRSGANVLTF. The DNA of the CDR3 is TGTGCCAGCACTAGGGACCGCTCTGGGGCCAACGTCCTGACTTTC.

The DNA for the CDR3 is TGTGGCAGTCAAAGCGCGGGGGGGAACGAGCAGTACTTC. The encoded protein is CGSQSAGGNEQYF. The gene calls are TRBV5-5 and TRBJ2-7, with TRBD2 matching over 9 bases. The CDR3 runs to 13 residues. CDR1 and CDR2 from the germline V gene are SGHKS and YYEKEE (reference sequence). The whole variable domain, remainder taken from reference TRBV5-5 and TRBJ2-7, is DAGVTQSPTHLIKTRGQQVTLRCSPISGHKSVSWYQQVLGQGPQFIFQYYEKEERGRGNFPDRFSARQFPNYSSELNVNALLLGDSALYLCGSQSAGGNEQYFGPGTRLTVT.

This clonotype occurred many times. V is TRBV6-6 and J is TRBJ1-4, with D maybe TRBD1 (5 bases). The germline V gene encodes CDR1 MNHNY and CDR2 SVGAGI (reference sequence). With 5 bases removed from V and 3 bases from J, the gap between germline ends came to 10 bases. This CDR3 is 14 amino acids long. The chain's CDR3 is CASSLGGANEKLFF. CDR3 sequence (DNA): TGTGCCAGCAGTCTGGGGGGGGCTAATGAAAAACTGTTTTTT.

The rearrangement links TRBV20-1 to TRBJ2-7; tentatively, D is TRBD1 (5 bases). V gave up 8 bases and J gave up 1 base, with 15 bases separating them. The CDR3 length is 13 residues. The germline gives CDR1 DFQATT, CDR2 SNEGSKA (reference sequence). This chain's CDR3 is CSSGSTGSYEQYF. CDR3 nucleotide sequence: TGCAGTTCCGGTAGCACAGGTTCCTACGAGCAGTACTTC.

This clonotype appeared once. This could be a read error, since a much larger clone is one nucleotide away. The chain couples TRBV19 to TRBJ2-2, with D hard to call. The CDR3 has 15 amino acids. Germline CDR1 LNHDA, CDR2 SQIVND (reference sequence). Trimming pared 8 bases from V and 0 bases from J, leaving 13 bases between. The CDR3 loop is CASFHWDTNTGELFF. The CDR3 nucleotides are TGTGCCAGTTTCCATTGGGATACGAACACCGGGGAGCTGTTTTTT.

The chain employs TRBV5-5 and TRBJ2-3; tentative D call: TRBD2 (6 bases). CDR3 length equals 15 residues. The germline gives CDR1 SGHKS, CDR2 YYEKEE (reference sequence). Trimming took 8 bases from V and 4 from J, leaving 20 bases between them. This CDR3 reads CASSGTEGQSDTQYF. The CDR3 coding sequence is TGTGCCAGTAGCGGAACGGAGGGCCAGTCAGATACGCAGTATTTT.

For this clonotype: Its ends do not fully match the called genes, so a read error is possible. The V call is TRBV7-8, the J call TRBJ1-4; D not resolved. Germline V gives CDR1 SGHVS, CDR2 FQNEAQ. CDR3 length: 16 residues. In DNA, the CDR3 is TGTGCCAGCAGCTTAGCGAGCGTGGCGTTTGATGAAAAGCTGTTTTTT. This sequence encodes CASSLASVAFDEKLFF.

This clonotype was seen only a few times. The CDR3 DNA reads TGCGCCAGCAGCCAAGAGGTTCATAGCGTGACAGATACGCAGTATTTT. It codes for CASSQEVHSVTDTQYF. The chain couples TRBV4-1 to TRBJ2-3; the D gene is possibly TRBD2 (5 bases). V dropped 0 bases and J dropped 3 bases, with 13 bases sitting between them. The germline CDR1 and CDR2 sequences are MGHRA and YSYEKL. This CDR3 spans 16 amino acids.

This clonotype was observed a few times. The CDR3 end shows no conserved phenylalanine or tryptophan, and so a read error is likely. The chain employs TRBV6-2 or TRBV6-3 and TRBJ2-7, with D maybe TRBD2 (6 bases). CDR1 is MNHEY and CDR2 is SVGEGT in the germline V gene. CDR3 size: 15 residues. In DNA form, the CDR3 reads TGTGCCAGTAGTTACTCGACGGCGGGACCGGTCGAGCAGTACCTC. It translates to CASSYSTAGPVEQYL.

Concerning this clonotype: Relative to the germline gene, one junction end is altered; a read error may explain this. J is TRBJ2-2 and V is TRBV11-2; D is perhaps TRBD1 or TRBD2 (5 bases each). The CDR3 length is 16 residues. Germline V gene data show CDR1 as SGHAT and CDR2 as FQNNGV. The DNA of the CDR3 is TGTGCCAATAGCTTAGTGGGCATAGGGGTTGCCGGGGAGCCGTTTTTT. Protein: CANSLVGIGVAGEPFF.

The genes are TRBV5-1 and TRBJ1-1; D remains ambiguous. The CDR3 sequence is 15 residues long. Germline values: CDR1 SGHRS, CDR2 YFSETQ. V shed 4 bases and J shed 4 bases, with 17 bases lying between them. The CDR3 DNA is TGCGCCAGCAGCGTTGACAATGCCCGGAGCACTGAAGCTTTCTTT. Translated, it gives CASSVDNARSTEAFF.

This clonotype was counted many times. V is TRBV29-1 and J is TRBJ1-2, with D hard to call. This CDR3 contains 14 residues. The germline V and J ends were trimmed by 0 bases and 4 bases, with 12 bases remaining between them. Per germline, CDR1 SQVTM and CDR2 ANQGSEA. The CDR3 sequence: CSVEDPMRAYGYTF. The DNA of the CDR3 is TGCAGCGTTGAAGATCCAATGAGGGCCTATGGCTACACCTTC.

This clonotype appeared once. A much larger clone lies a single base off, so this may be a read error. CDR3 residues: CSARGPNRGSYEQYF. The CDR3 nucleotides read TGCAGTGCTAGAGGTCCGAACAGGGGCTCCTACGAGCAGTACTTC. This chain links TRBV20-1 with TRBJ2-7; 7 nucleotides agree with TRBD1. Per the germline V gene, CDR1 is DFQATT and CDR2 is SNEGSKA (reference sequence). V was clipped by 1 base and J by 0 bases; unmatched bases: 6. The CDR3 has 15 amino acids.

A note on this clonotype: At one end, the junction sequence differs from germline, possibly due to a read error. For the CDR3, the DNA is TGCGCCAGCAGCAAGGACCCAGCGGGAGCTGAGTACAATGAGCAATTCTTC. Translated, it gives CASSKDPAGAEYNEQFF. The chain couples TRBV4-3 to TRBJ2-1; TRBD2 matches at 8 bases. The CDR3 is made up of 17 amino acids. The germline V gene encodes CDR1 LGHNA and CDR2 YSLEER.

With respect to this clonotype: At one end the junction does not follow the germline gene, possibly because of a read error. The gene calls are TRBV5-4 and TRBJ2-5, with 9 positions matching TRBD2. In germline, CDR1 is SGHNT, CDR2 YYREEE (reference sequence). The CDR3 runs 15 residues. CDR3 amino acids: CATSWRGGNQEIQYF. The CDR3 bases are TGTGCCACCAGCTGGCGGGGGGGTAACCAAGAGATCCAGTACTTT.

In the case of this clonotype: Given the absence of the conserved phenylalanine or tryptophan at the CDR3 end, a read error is likely. V is TRBV4-1 and J is TRBJ2-1; D possibly matches TRBD1 or TRBD2 (5 bases each). CDR1 and CDR2 from the germline V gene are MGHRA and YSYEKL. V lost 4 bases and J lost 3, with 37 bases in between. The CDR3 has 23 residues. The CDR3 loop reads CASSLGSGVQGRIALSCYNEQFL. The CDR3 region has the DNA TGCGCCAGCAGCCTGGGCTCGGGTGTCCAGGGACGGATAGCGTTGAGCTGCTACAATGAGCAGTTCTTA.

This clonotype was picked up one time. One junction end disagrees with the germline gene, perhaps due to a read error. The genes are TRBV11-3 and TRBJ2-1; D is unresolved. The CDR3 is 13 residues long. Per germline, CDR1 SGHNT and CDR2 YENEEA. The CDR3 bases are TGTGCCAGTAGCTTGGTAGAGTACAATGAGCAATTCTTC. This translates into CASSLVEYNEQFF.

CDR3 in amino acids: CASSPRDMGHGNTEAFF. The CDR3 region has the DNA TGTGCCAGCAGCCCGCGGGACATGGGACACGGGAACACTGAAGCTTTCTTT. The V call is TRBV7-8, the J call TRBJ1-1, with D maybe TRBD1 (6 bases). The CDR3 is made up of 17 amino acids. V shed 5 bases and J shed 1 base, with 20 bases lying between them. Germline V CDR1 and CDR2: SGHVS, FQNEAQ.

The V gene is TRBV10-1, the J gene TRBJ2-1; 13 positions agree with TRBD2. CDR1 and CDR2 from the germline V gene are WNHNN and SYGVQD (reference sequence). V gave up 4 bases and J gave up 0 bases; unmatched junction bases: 6. This CDR3 region has 18 residues. The CDR3 nucleotides are TGCGCCAGCAGTGCGAGACTAGCGGGGGGAAACTCCTACAATGAGCAGTTCTTC. Protein: CASSARLAGGNSYNEQFF.

With regard to this clonotype: No conserved phenylalanine or tryptophan is present at the end of the CDR3, so a read error is the likely explanation. This chain joins TRBV20-1 and TRBJ1-2, with D uncertain. The germline V and J ends were trimmed by 6 bases and 9 bases, with 11 bases remaining between them. Germline values: CDR1 DFQATT, CDR2 SNEGSKA (reference sequence). CDR3 size: 10 residues. CDR3 nucleotide sequence: TGCAGTGCCAAAGGAGGTCGCTACACCTCC. Its protein product is CSAKGGRYTS.

This clonotype was detected once. V and J are TRBV11-2 and TRBJ1-1; perhaps TRBD1 as D (6 bases). CDR1 is SGHAT, CDR2 FQNNGV, per germline. There are 14 residues in the CDR3. Trimming removed 3 bases at V and 12 bases at J, with 20 bases between. CDR3 residues: CASSFDGGRTKPFF. The CDR3 DNA sequence: TGTGCCAGCAGCTTCGACGGGGGCCGGACTAAACCTTTCTTT.